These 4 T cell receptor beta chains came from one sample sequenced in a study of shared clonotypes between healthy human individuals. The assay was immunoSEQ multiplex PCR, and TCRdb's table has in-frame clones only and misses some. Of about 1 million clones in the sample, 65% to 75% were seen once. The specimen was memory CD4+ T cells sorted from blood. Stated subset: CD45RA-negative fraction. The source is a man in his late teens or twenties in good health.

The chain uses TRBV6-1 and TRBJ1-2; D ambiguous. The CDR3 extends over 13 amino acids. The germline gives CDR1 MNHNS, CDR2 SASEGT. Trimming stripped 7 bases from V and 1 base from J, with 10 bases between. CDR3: CASNPTSNYGYTF. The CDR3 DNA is TGTGCCAGCAACCCGACAAGTAACTATGGCTACACCTTC.

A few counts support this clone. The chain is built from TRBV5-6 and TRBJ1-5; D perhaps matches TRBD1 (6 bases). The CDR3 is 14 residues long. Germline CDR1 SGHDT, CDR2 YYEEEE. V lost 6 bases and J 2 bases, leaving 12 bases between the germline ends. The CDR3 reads CASTRGSGNQPQHF. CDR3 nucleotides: TGTGCCAGCACCAGGGGATCGGGCAATCAGCCCCAGCATTTT.

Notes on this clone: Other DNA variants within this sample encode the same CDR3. CDR3 sequence (DNA): TGTGCCAGCAGCTTATTGGACAGGGGAAATCAGCCCCAGCATTTT. This translates into CASSLLDRGNQPQHF. The chain links TRBV7-8 to TRBJ1-5; TRBD1 matches 9 bases. V lost 2 bases to trimming and J lost 4 bases; unmatched junction nucleotides: 3. The CDR3 covers 15 residues. Germline assignment: CDR1 SGHVS and CDR2 FQNEAQ.

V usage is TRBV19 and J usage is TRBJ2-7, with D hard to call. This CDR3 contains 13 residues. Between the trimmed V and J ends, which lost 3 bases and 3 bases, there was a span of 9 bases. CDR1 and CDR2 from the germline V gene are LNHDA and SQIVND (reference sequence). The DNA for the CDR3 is TGTGCCAGTAGTATTCAAAGCTTCTACGAGCAGTACTTC. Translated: CASSIQSFYEQYF.